This T cell receptor (beta chain) was found in a study of CXCR3-negative and CXCR3-positive naive CD8 T cells. The CDR3 totals 16 residues. Per the germline V gene, CDR1 is SGDLS and CDR2 is YYNGEE. 5' RACE that incorporated UMI labels was used to prepare the TRB cDNA libraries. TCRdb reprocessed the 5' RACE reads and reports one entry per CDR3 protein, with no DNA. Its clone listing holds 150,000 to 170,000 distinct CDR3 sequences. Notes on the study in general: Compared with CXCR3-negative naive cells, CXCR3-positive naive cells showed more hydrophobic TRB CDR3s.

With regard to this clonotype: As yet, its antigen is unknown.

This TCR was sampled from a human donor in good health. Some clones in this sample may be carry-over from other donors' samples. Sequenced: naive CXCR3+ CD8+ T cells from blood. Subset: CD45RO-CCR7+CD27+CD95- naive CD8+ T cells expressing CXCR3 (TNR3+). The rearrangement joins TRBV9 to TRBJ2-3; checking the TCRdb D call of TRBD2 is not possible without DNA. CDR3 protein: CASSPLAGKSTDTQYF.